The source of this T cell receptor beta chain is a study of cytomegalovirus exposure and HLA in healthy donors. Germline assignment: CDR1 WSHSY and CDR2 SAAADI. Trimming removed 5 bases from V and 0 bases from J; junction bases left unmatched: 11. The CDR3 loop spans 17 amino acids. 60 Vbeta and 13 Jbeta primers were used in PCR. Produced via immunoSEQ multiplex PCR; TCRdb's table is partial and in-frame only. The sample holds some 150,000 clones. Considering frequency, this clone is medium-sized. This chain joins TRBV10-2 and TRBJ1-2; 8 nucleotides align to TRBD1. The clonotype was recovered from a man in his forties in good health and CMV-seronegative. The sequencing input was PBMCs. The CDR3 nucleotides read TGCGCCAGCAGTCCGGGACAGGCTGAAAAAGCTAACTATGGCTACACCTTC. This gives the protein CASSPGQAEKANYGYTF.